The next 32 T cell receptor beta chains were all read from a single sample in a study of blood T cell repertoires in COVID-19. Assay used: immunoSEQ multiplex PCR; TCRdb lists only in-frame clones, some missing. The sample yields over 55,000 clones, roughly 85% seen once. The sequenced sample consisted of peripheral blood. The receptor set was obtained from a human donor in a cohort sampled during active COVID-19.

The V gene is TRBV28, the J gene TRBJ1-2, with 9 nucleotides matching TRBD1. Losses at the gene ends were 10 bases for V and 7 bases for J; bases not matched to a gene: 10. This CDR3 has 13 amino acids. CDR1 and CDR2 (germline): MDHEN, SYDVKM. The CDR3 coding sequence is TGTGCCACTTCGGGGGACAGGGTGGGTGGCTACACCTTC. This translates into CATSGDRVGGYTF.

CDR3 nucleotides: TGCGCCAGCAGCCGGCAGGATAGGAATTCACCCCTCCACTTT. Translating gives CASSRQDRNSPLHF. The chain has TRBV4-3 and TRBJ1-6, with no clear D. The ends were cut back, 4 bases at V and 7 bases at J, with 11 bases in the middle. CDR3 length equals 14 residues. Germline CDR1 reads LGHNA; CDR2 reads YSLEER.

This chain uses TRBV5-1 with TRBJ2-5; perhaps TRBD1 as D (5 bases). V dropped 5 bases and J dropped 4 bases, with 15 bases sitting between them. Per germline, CDR1 SGHRS and CDR2 YFSETQ. This CDR3 has 14 residues. The CDR3 region has the DNA TGCGCCAGCAGAAGAGATAGGGGTGGAGAGACCCAGTACTTC. Its protein is CASRRDRGGETQYF. Drawing the rest from reference TRBV5-1 and TRBJ2-5, the complete variable domain is KAGVTQTPRYLIKTRGQQVTLSCSPISGHRSVSWYQQTPGQGLQFLFEYFSETQRNKGNFPGRFSGRQFSNSRSEMNVSTLELGDSALYLCASRRDRGGETQYFGPGTRLLVL.

J is TRBJ2-3 and V is TRBV5-1; 16 bases align to TRBD2. The CDR3 runs 17 residues. The germline gives CDR1 SGHRS, CDR2 YFSETQ. The V segment lost 4 bases and the J segment 4 bases; nucleotides outside the gene matches: 6. The CDR3 bases are TGCGCCAGCAGCGCGGGGACTAGCGGGAGGGAAGCAGATACGCAGTATTTT. The encoded protein is CASSAGTSGREADTQYF.

The chain links TRBV4-2 to TRBJ2-1; 8 bases fit TRBD1. V lost 3 bases, J lost 9 bases, and 7 bases stayed unmatched. The CDR3 covers 14 residues. Germline-derived CDR1 and CDR2 are LGHNA and YNFKEQ. CDR3: CASSQQTGVREQFF. The CDR3 DNA reads TGTGCCAGCAGCCAGCAGACAGGGGTGCGTGAGCAGTTCTTC.

The rearrangement joins TRBV7-8 to TRBJ2-4; D perhaps matches TRBD1 (6 bases). The CDR3 length is 19 residues. The ends were cut back, 1 base at V and 0 bases at J, with 19 bases in the middle. Germline CDR1 and CDR2: SGHVS and FQNEAQ. Written as DNA, the CDR3 is TGTGCCAGCAGCTTAGGCGTGTCGGGCCAGGGGATAGCCAAAAACATTCAGTACTTC. It encodes CASSLGVSGQGIAKNIQYF.

V gene TRBV28 combines with J gene TRBJ2-1; TRBD2 aligns across 7 bases. V lost 6 bases to trimming and J lost 2 bases; unmatched junction nucleotides: 7. The CDR3 extends over 15 amino acids. Germline V CDR1 and CDR2: MDHEN, SYDVKM. The chain's CDR3 is CASSTGAGTYNEQFF. CDR3 sequence (DNA): TGTGCCAGCAGCACCGGAGCGGGAACCTACAATGAGCAGTTCTTC. Combining the CDR3 with reference TRBV28 and TRBJ2-1 gives the whole variable domain DVKVTQSSRYLVKRTGEKVFLECVQDMDHENMFWYRQDPGLGLRLIYFSYDVKMKEKGDIPEGYSVSREKKERFSLILESASTNQTSMYLCASSTGAGTYNEQFFGPGTRLTVL.

The rearrangement links TRBV11-2 to TRBJ2-1; 12 bases map to TRBD2. The ends lost 5 bases at V and 13 bases at J; junction bases unmatched: 9. This CDR3 has 14 amino acids. Germline-derived CDR1 and CDR2 are SGHAT and FQNNGV. The CDR3: CASSETSGGWGQFF. For the CDR3, the DNA is TGTGCCAGCAGCGAGACTAGCGGGGGCTGGGGACAGTTCTTC.

The V call is TRBV5-1, the J call TRBJ1-3; TRBD1 matches at 9 bases. The V segment lost 2 bases and the J segment 3 bases; nucleotides outside the gene matches: 6. The CDR3 totals 16 residues. Germline-derived CDR1 and CDR2 are SGHRS and YFSETQ. CDR3 loop: CASSLQGAVGGNTIYF. The CDR3 nucleotides read TGCGCCAGCAGCTTACAGGGGGCCGTGGGTGGAAACACCATATATTTT.

The rearrangement joins TRBV28 to TRBJ1-2; the D gene is possibly TRBD1 (6 bases). The V gene's germline CDR1 is MDHEN and CDR2 SYDVKM. The CDR3 length is 13 residues. The V gene lost 7 bases and the J gene lost 8 bases, with 17 bases spanning the gap. CDR3 sequence reads: CASNLAGVRGYTF. CDR3 nucleotide sequence: TGTGCCAGCAACTTGGCAGGGGTAAGGGGCTACACCTTC.

The V and J genes are TRBV18 and TRBJ1-3; unclear D gene. Germline assignment: CDR1 KGHSH and CDR2 LQKENI. V lost 4 bases and J lost 0, with 10 bases in between. This CDR3 spans 15 amino acids. CDR3 sequence (DNA): TGTGCCAGCTCACTCACAGAACGCTCTGGAAACACCATATATTTT. Amino acid sequence: CASSLTERSGNTIYF. Full variable domain (missing parts from reference TRBV18 and TRBJ1-3): NAGVMQNPRHLVRRRGQEARLRCSPMKGHSHVYWYRQLPEEGLKFMVYLQKENIIDESGMPKERFSAEFPKEGPSILRIQQVVRGDSAAYFCASSLTERSGNTIYFGEGSWLTVV.

The gene calls are TRBV7-2 and TRBJ1-1, with D unresolved. The CDR3 consists of 15 residues. In germline, CDR1 is SGHTA, CDR2 FQGNSA. Trimming pared 2 bases from V and 6 bases from J, leaving 16 bases between. The CDR3 DNA reads TGTGCCAGCAGCTTAAGCGCCTCTCTTTGGGCTGAAGCTTTCTTT. This sequence encodes CASSLSASLWAEAFF.

For the CDR3, the DNA is TGCAGCGTGCAGACCGGGACAGGGAGCAATCAGCCCCAGCATTTT. As protein: CSVQTGTGSNQPQHF. This rearrangement joins TRBV29-1 to TRBJ1-5, with 9 bases lining up with TRBD1. V was pared by 6 bases and J by 1 base, with 7 bases of the junction left unmatched. Germline-derived CDR1 and CDR2 are SQVTM and ANQGSEA. There are 15 residues in the CDR3.

The CDR3 is CAWRGTSGRVYNEQFF. CDR3 nucleotides: TGTGCCTGGAGGGGGACTAGCGGGAGAGTATACAATGAGCAGTTCTTC. This chain connects TRBV30 to TRBJ2-1, with TRBD2 matching 14 bases. From germline, CDR1 is GTSNPN and CDR2 SVGIG (reference sequence). The V and J ends lost 3 bases and 4 bases, in that order; junction bases with no gene match: 5. The CDR3 loop spans 16 amino acids.

V gene TRBV18 combines with J gene TRBJ1-4; D is uncertain. The CDR3 has 15 amino acids. V was trimmed by 5 bases and J by 6 bases, leaving 16 bases between them. Germline V gene lookup returns CDR1 KGHSH and CDR2 LQKENI. The CDR3 nucleotides read TGTGCCAGCTCATCAGGTCTTACAAACCATGAAAAACTGTTTTTT. This codes for CASSSGLTNHEKLFF.

This chain uses TRBV19 with TRBJ2-3; D is ambiguous. Deletions cut 5 bases from V and 2 bases from J, with 5 bases between. The germline V gene has CDR1 LNHDA and CDR2 SQIVND (reference sequence). The CDR3 is made up of 12 amino acids. The CDR3 bases are TGTGCCAGTAGTCCCAACACAGATACGCAGTATTTT. Its translation: CASSPNTDTQYF.

V and J are TRBV6-2 or TRBV6-3 and TRBJ2-7, with D possibly being TRBD2 (5 bases). Trimming pared 5 bases from V and 6 bases from J, leaving 8 bases between. The CDR3 totals 11 residues. Germline V gene data show CDR1 as MNHEY and CDR2 as SVGEGT. Here the CDR3 DNA reads TGTGCCAGCAGTGGAGCGGCCGAGCAGTACTTC. Translation: CASSGAAEQYF.

The chain has TRBV27 and TRBJ2-3, with a tentative D call TRBD1 (6 bases). The length of the CDR3 is 18 residues. CDR1 is MNHEY and CDR2 is SMNVEV in the germline V gene (reference sequence). V lost 6 bases to trimming and J lost 0 bases, with 22 bases between them. The CDR3 region is CASSSLYGQRHSTDTQYF. CDR3 coding DNA: TGTGCCAGCAGCTCCCTTTATGGACAGCGCCATAGCACAGATACGCAGTATTTT.

V usage is TRBV7-9 and J usage is TRBJ2-1; the D is unclear. The CDR3 runs 12 residues. Trimming removed 5 bases from V and 7 bases from J, with 9 bases in between. From germline, CDR1 is SEHNR and CDR2 FQNEAQ (reference sequence). In DNA, the CDR3 is TGTGCCAGCAGCCCCCCGGGTAATGAGCAGTTCTTC. As protein: CASSPPGNEQFF.

This clone was detected only a few times. The chain uses TRBV13 and TRBJ2-2; TRBD1 aligns across 8 bases. This CDR3 comprises 15 residues. V lost 2 bases to trimming and J lost 4 bases; unmatched junction nucleotides: 3. Looked up from germline, CDR1 is PRHDT and CDR2 is FYEKMQ (reference sequence). The CDR3 here is CASSLQGALTGELFF. CDR3 DNA sequence: TGTGCCAGCAGCTTACAGGGGGCGCTCACCGGGGAGCTGTTTTTT.

The V call is TRBV9, the J call TRBJ1-2; maybe TRBD1 (6 bases). Trimming left V 5 bases short and J 7 bases short, with 21 bases between. In germline, CDR1 is SGDLS, CDR2 YYNGEE. The CDR3 length is 15 residues. The CDR3 spells CASSGGADSFGGYTF. CDR3 DNA: TGTGCCAGCAGTGGGGGGGCAGACTCCTTTGGTGGCTACACCTTC.

This chain uses TRBV6-1 with TRBJ2-1; 15 nucleotides match TRBD2. After removal of 3 bases from V and 6 bases from J, the junction contained 6 bases not matched to a gene. The CDR3 loop spans 17 amino acids. Germline V gene lookup returns CDR1 MNHNS and CDR2 SASEGT. CDR3 DNA: TGTGCCAGCAGTGAGAGGACTAGCGGGAGGGCCGGCAATGAGCAGTTCTTC. Amino acids: CASSERTSGRAGNEQFF.

The chain joins TRBV5-4 to TRBJ2-1; 11 bases agree with TRBD2. Germline V gene lookup returns CDR1 SGHNT and CDR2 YYREEE (reference sequence). This CDR3 spans 17 amino acids. V shed 3 bases and J 4 bases; nucleotides not matched to a gene: 9. In DNA, the CDR3 is TGTGCCAGCAGCTCTAGCGGGGGGCCGCCCCTATACAATGAGCAGTTCTTC. Translating gives CASSSSGGPPLYNEQFF.

This rearrangement joins TRBV6-5 to TRBJ1-5; D gene ambiguous. V was clipped by 5 bases and J by 7 bases, with 9 bases between them. The CDR3 has 12 residues. Germline V gives CDR1 MNHEY, CDR2 SVGAGI. CDR3 residues: CASSTRGQPQHF. CDR3 DNA: TGTGCCAGCAGTACAAGAGGGCAGCCCCAGCATTTT.

V gene TRBV3-1 (or the pseudogene TRBV3-2) combines with J gene TRBJ2-7; D might be TRBD2 (6 bases). The CDR3 sequence is 16 residues long. V lost 3 bases to trimming and J lost 0 bases, with 15 bases between them. The germline gives CDR1 LGHDT, CDR2 YNNKEL (reference sequence). The CDR3 DNA follows: TGTGCCAGCAGCCAGGGTGCTGGGACTCCCTCCTACGAGCAGTACTTC. Translated: CASSQGAGTPSYEQYF.

The rearrangement uses TRBV19 and TRBJ2-5; no clear D. Germline CDR1 LNHDA, CDR2 SQIVND (reference sequence). V lost 3 bases and J lost 5, with 10 bases in between. The CDR3 is 13 residues long. The CDR3 loop is CASSIGAFETQYF. As DNA, the CDR3 is TGTGCCAGTAGTATTGGAGCTTTTGAGACCCAGTACTTC.

This rearrangement joins TRBV18 to TRBJ1-5, with 8 nucleotides matching TRBD1. The CDR3 totals 13 residues. Germline CDR1 and CDR2: KGHSH and LQKENI. V lost 6 bases to trimming and J lost 8 bases; unmatched junction nucleotides: 6. CDR3 sequence (DNA): TGTGCCAGCTCCCAACAGGGGGGAGAGCCCCAGCATTTT. Amino acid sequence: CASSQQGGEPQHF.

This chain links TRBV9 with TRBJ2-7, with 9 positions matching TRBD2. This CDR3 is built from 16 residues. V lost 4 bases, J lost 3 bases, and 11 bases stayed unmatched. In germline, CDR1 is SGDLS, CDR2 YYNGEE. CDR3 residues: CASSPFAASGDYEQYF. Here the CDR3 DNA reads TGTGCCAGCAGCCCGTTCGCGGCTAGCGGGGACTACGAGCAGTACTTC.

The chain is built from TRBV19 and TRBJ2-7, with TRBD1 matching 11 bases. The CDR3 extends over 15 amino acids. Germline assignment: CDR1 LNHDA and CDR2 SQIVND (reference sequence). The junction had 6 bases not matched to a gene; V was cut back by 4 bases and J by 4 bases. The CDR3 here is CASSRSGTGGYEQYF. The DNA of the CDR3 is TGTGCCAGTAGTAGATCCGGGACAGGGGGGTACGAGCAGTACTTC.

The chain joins TRBV7-8 to TRBJ1-1; possible D gene TRBD1, 5 bases. The germline V gene encodes CDR1 SGHVS and CDR2 FQNEAQ. The CDR3 loop spans 15 amino acids. V lost 2 bases to trimming and J lost 0 bases, with 10 bases between them. In DNA form, the CDR3 reads TGTGCCAGCAGCTTAAGACAGCGAATGAACACTGAAGCTTTCTTT. Protein: CASSLRQRMNTEAFF.

The V call is TRBV10-2, the J call TRBJ1-5, with TRBD1 matching over 10 bases. The CDR3 length is 13 residues. V lost 6 bases and J lost 6; bases outside the gene matches: 2. Germline V gives CDR1 WSHSY, CDR2 SAAADI. The CDR3 loop reads CASRGDRGQPQHF. The CDR3 nucleotides are TGCGCCAGCAGGGGGGACAGGGGTCAGCCCCAGCATTTT.

V and J are TRBV2 and TRBJ1-4; D gene uncertain. V lost 5 bases, J lost 0 bases, and 7 bases lay in between. Germline CDR1 reads SNHLY; CDR2 reads FYNNEI. CDR3 size: 14 residues. The CDR3 DNA follows: TGTGCCAGCAGTCAAATTGCAACTAATGAAAAACTGTTTTTT. Protein: CASSQIATNEKLFF.